This paragraph reports one T cell receptor beta chain. This clonotype has at least ten counts. Its antigen is unknown. One base away there is no much larger clone; base qualities are not given. This sample is part of a study of molecular identifiers for immune sequencing clone quantification (dated by TCRdb to about 2018). Study-wide context: For a replicate experiment, the RNA from either approximately 20,000 or 100,000 naive CD8 T cells was divided into five aliquots, and four of those aliquots went on to sequencing. This methods study used CD8 T cells to benchmark TCR RNA copy counting and molecular-identifier clustering-based TCR repertoire sequencing (MIDCIRS).

The CDR3 numbers 15 residues from cysteine through phenylalanine. The sequence is cut down to CDR3 DNA, 45 bases in frame from base 1. Unmatched junction bases come to 11, with V trimmed by 5 bases and J by 8 bases. Libraries came from PCR. The reads were generated on a NextSeq 500. Bulk TCR libraries were generated as previously described, with the TCR primers listed in Table S5 used. Purification of total RNA was performed with the Qiagen AllPrep DNA/RNA kit. Before analysis, reads from multiple sequencing runs of one library were combined. The original pipeline was this. Only reads with exact TCR constant sequence were kept, trimmed to 150 nt, and grouped by their 12-nt molecular barcodes. Reads in each barcode group were sub-clustered using a 15% Levenshtein threshold, and a quality-weighted consensus sequence was built for each RNA molecule. Non-functional sequences were filtered out, along with any lower-count sequence sitting one edit away from another sequence. Barcode sub-clusters with fewer than 20% of the maximum read count were removed, based on fitting two negative binomial distributions. TCRdb applied fastp at Q25 and MiXCR to the public reads, then kept only in-frame beta chains. When rows share a CDR3 protein, they turn into one entry using the most common DNA and genes. None of the V and J calls come from the authors' own analysis; TCRdb made them. The sample contains 400,000 to 600,000 distinct CDR3 sequences, around 23% of them found a single time. The ten most abundant clones make up approximately 0.76% of the sample.

On the study overall, not on this receptor specifically: Clones above 20 RNA copies held over 98% of molecules in CMV-specific effector cells but under 1% in naive cells. Modeling estimated around 3 recovered TCR RNA copies per cell, compared with around 9.7 by digital PCR, which implies about 30% capture efficiency. Highly expanded clone sizes could be underestimated because identical TCR molecules may share a barcode. When barcode sub-clustering was not used, chimeric consensus sequences inflated TCR diversity, with chimeras reaching as high as 47%. Spiked-in Jurkat TCR RNA equal to a single cell's worth was reported to be detectable even within 1,200,000 naive CD8 T cells. Spiked-in Jurkat TCR RNA (approximately 10 copies' worth), which is not part of the donor repertoire, was contained in the naive libraries.

Libraries of naive CD8 T cells were generated from roughly 20,000 to 1,000,000 sorted cells, with 10%, 30% or 50% of the purified RNA used. On a BD FACSAria II, naive CD8 T cells were FACS-sorted as CD8+CD4-CCR7+CD45RA+ and collected into RLT Plus buffer. To test detection sensitivity, Jurkat RNA equivalent to nine to ten TCR copies was spiked into samples of about 18,000-1,000,000 naive CD8 T cells. Enrichment of CD8 T cells was performed with RosetteSep CD8+ T Cell Enrichment Cocktail and Ficoll-Paque, after which ACK red cell lysis was carried out. The TCR sequence derives from a human donor in good health. Some libraries in this study had Jurkat cell RNA spiked in. Sequencing input: naive CD8+ T cells from blood, with Jurkat cell RNA spiked in. The cell subset or site label here, explained by the study, means: FACS-sorted CD8+CD4-CCR7+CD45RA+ naive T cells. The chain is encoded by TRBV12-3 or TRBV12-4 joined to TRBJ2-1; 8 bases in the junction line up with TRBD1. This receptor has the CDR3 CASSIDRGLMDEQFF. The DNA sequence is TGTGCCAGCAGTATCGACAGGGGATTAATGGATGAGCAGTTCTTC.